Each of the 13 T cell receptor beta chains below was sequenced from the same sample in a study of blood T cells in healthy people across ages. A second roughly 7 to 12 cycle PCR used barcoded and J-beta primers. TCRdb re-derived calls from the 5' RACE reads in MiXCR, one entry per CDR3 protein. This table has around 800,000 distinct CDR3 sequences, 35% to 60% appearing once. Sequencing was done on a sample of blood. Receptors were obtained from a man at least 80 years old in good health.

This chain uses TRBV24-1 with TRBJ2-1; TRBD1 matches 12 bases. The germline V gene encodes CDR1 KGHDR and CDR2 SFDVKD. With 4 bases clipped from V and 8 bases from J, the junction kept 17 bases outside the gene matches. The CDR3 has 19 amino acids. Here the CDR3 reads CATSDKKPGQGARIDEQFF. Written as DNA, the CDR3 is TGTGCCACCAGTGACAAAAAACCGGGACAGGGGGCGCGTATCGATGAGCAGTTCTTC.

The chain combines TRBV11-3 with TRBJ2-7, with 12 bases that match TRBD2. V lost 5 bases to trimming and J lost 3 bases; unmatched junction nucleotides: 8. Germline CDR1 and CDR2: SGHNT and YENEEA. The CDR3 length is 16 residues. The CDR3 region is CASSKGLAGKVYEQYF. CDR3 nucleotides: TGTGCCAGCAGCAAAGGACTAGCGGGAAAAGTCTACGAGCAGTACTTC. The whole variable domain, remainder taken from reference TRBV11-3 and TRBJ2-7, is EAGVVQSPRYKIIEKKQPVAFWCNPISGHNTLYWYLQNLGQGPELLIRYENEEAVDDSQLPKDRFSAERLKGVDSTLKIQPAELGDSAVYLCASSKGLAGKVYEQYFGPGTRLTVT.

This clonotype was seen once. The chain is built from TRBV20-1 and TRBJ2-1, with 12 bases that match TRBD2. Germline values: CDR1 DFQATT, CDR2 SNEGSKA (reference sequence). The CDR3 is 13 residues long. V was clipped by 4 bases and J by 7 bases; unmatched bases: 2. The CDR3 is CSAKLAGGNEQFF. In DNA, the CDR3 is TGCAGTGCTAAACTAGCGGGAGGAAATGAGCAGTTCTTC.

This chain connects TRBV9 to TRBJ2-5; 9 bases line up with TRBD1. Trimming at V came to 2 bases and at J to 11 bases, leaving 16 bases not matched to a gene. The CDR3 covers 16 residues. The germline V gene has CDR1 SGDLS and CDR2 YYNGEE. This CDR3 reads CASSVSHTGGRDEQYF. The CDR3 bases are TGTGCCAGCAGCGTTAGCCACACAGGGGGCAGGGATGAGCAGTACTTC.

Comments on this clonotype: This may come from a read error, since a much larger clone is one base off. This rearrangement joins TRBV4-2 to TRBJ2-5, with a possible D match to TRBD2 (6 bases). Germline values: CDR1 LGHNA, CDR2 YNFKEQ. Trimming cost V 3 bases and J 11 bases, with 25 bases left between them. The CDR3 runs 16 residues. CDR3 loop: CASSHPGGSLYNEQYF. CDR3 nucleotides: TGTGCCAGCAGCCACCCCGGGGGTAGCCTATACAATGAGCAGTACTTC.

This clonotype was detected many times. V gene TRBV25-1 combines with J gene TRBJ1-6, with 7 bases identical to TRBD1. CDR3 size: 16 residues. CDR1 and CDR2 from the germline V gene are MGHDK and SYGVNS. The junction had 5 bases not matched to a gene; V was cut back by 4 bases and J by 2 bases. The CDR3: CASSATGTAYNSPLHF. CDR3 coding DNA: TGTGCCAGCAGTGCAACCGGGACAGCCTATAATTCACCCCTCCACTTT.

This clonotype was recorded many times. The gene calls are TRBV2 and TRBJ2-3; a possible D gene is TRBD1 (5 bases). V was pared by 10 bases and J by 0 bases, with 20 bases between. CDR1 SNHLY and CDR2 FYNNEI come from the germline V gene. The CDR3 is 16 residues long. The CDR3 coding sequence is TGTGCCACAACACCAGACCGCCCAGGGAGCACAGATACGCAGTATTTT. Translation: CATTPDRPGSTDTQYF.

V usage is TRBV20-1 and J usage is TRBJ2-1, with 7 bases identical to TRBD2. CDR1 and CDR2 (germline): DFQATT, SNEGSKA (reference sequence). The trim removed 1 base at V and 5 bases at J, leaving 8 bases unmatched. This CDR3 has 15 residues. The CDR3 here is CSARGERDQNNEQFF. The CDR3 DNA sequence: TGCAGTGCTAGAGGGGAGCGGGACCAGAACAATGAGCAGTTCTTC.

The V call is TRBV10-3, the J call TRBJ1-4; 7 bases match TRBD1. V was clipped by 3 bases and J by 7 bases; unmatched bases: 8. This CDR3 has 15 residues. The germline gives CDR1 ENHRY, CDR2 SYGVKD. The CDR3 coding sequence is TGTGCCATCAGTGACCCCAAAAGGGGGCCTGAAAAACTGTTTTTT. Its protein product is CAISDPKRGPEKLFF.

This clonotype has just one count. V is TRBV12-3 or TRBV12-4 and J is TRBJ2-5; 15 bases fit TRBD2. The CDR3 sequence is 16 residues long. The V segment lost 5 bases and the J segment 5 bases; nucleotides outside the gene matches: 6. DNA of the CDR3: TGTGCCAGCAGTCCCCGGACTAGCGGGAGGGTGGAGACCCAGTACTTC. Its protein is CASSPRTSGRVETQYF.

In regard to this clonotype: A much larger clone differs from this one at a single base, so this may be a read error. The chain couples TRBV27 to TRBJ1-6; D perhaps matches TRBD1 (6 bases). Trimming cost V 6 bases and J 9 bases, with 15 bases left between them. The length of the CDR3 is 14 residues. Germline CDR1 MNHEY, CDR2 SMNVEV (reference sequence). CDR3 DNA sequence: TGTGCCAGCAGGGCTGGACAGAAAGGTTCACCCCTCCACTTT. Translated, it gives CASRAGQKGSPLHF.

This clonotype was observed a few times. V is TRBV5-1 and J is TRBJ2-5; maybe TRBD1 (6 bases). Looked up from germline, CDR1 is SGHRS and CDR2 is YFSETQ. Trimming left V 0 bases short and J 0 bases short, with 9 bases between. The CDR3 sequence is 15 residues long. CDR3 DNA: TGCGCCAGCAGCTTGGGACAGGCCAACCAAGAGACCCAGTACTTC. Residues: CASSLGQANQETQYF. Based on the CDR3 plus reference TRBV5-1 and TRBJ2-5, the full variable domain is KAGVTQTPRYLIKTRGQQVTLSCSPISGHRSVSWYQQTPGQGLQFLFEYFSETQRNKGNFPGRFSGRQFSNSRSEMNVSTLELGDSALYLCASSLGQANQETQYFGPGTRLLVL.

In this sample, this clonotype turned up a few times. The J gene is TRBJ2-2, the V gene TRBV12-3 or TRBV12-4, with 7 bases lining up with TRBD1. V lost 3 bases to trimming and J lost 5 bases; unmatched junction nucleotides: 0. This CDR3 is 13 amino acids long. The CDR3 coding sequence is TGTGCCAGCAGTTTGACAGGGACCGGGGAGCTGTTTTTT. It is translated as CASSLTGTGELFF.